Detailed here is one TCR beta chain. As yet, its antigen is unknown. Other nucleotide sequences from this sample produce the same CDR3. The sample belongs to a study of shared clonotypes between healthy human individuals. The overall study: The cohort comprised a couple of women and a few men. Their ages spanned 18 to 49 years.

Study processing details: Filtering was not the same, since immunoSEQ gave junction-only sequences without quality scores. Clones were sequenced by immunoSEQ multiplex PCR, and TCRdb holds only the in-frame ones, with some missing. The V and J calls and clone size are taken from that table; D and trimming were inferred from the DNA. The table shows roughly 2.2 million clones, with less than 95% occurring only once. Study outcomes and limitations: Across subsets, estimated richness was generally greater for naive than for memory populations. The four-donor shared clonotypes exceeded non-shared clonotypes in generation probability, with non-shared ones scoring lower.

Germline CDR1 is SGHRS and CDR2 is YFSETQ. Trimming left V 0 bases short and J 4 bases short, with 6 bases between. This CDR3 contains 13 residues. Sequencing input: naive CD4+ T cells from PBMCs. Subset meaning: CD45RA+ positively selected. The receptor comes from a man younger than 30 in good health. Some clones in this sample may be carry-over from other donors' samples. The V and J genes are TRBV5-1 and TRBJ2-3, with unresolved D. The CDR3 loop is CASSLGGADTQYF. In DNA, the CDR3 is TGCGCCAGCAGCTTGGGTGGCGCAGATACGCAGTATTTT.